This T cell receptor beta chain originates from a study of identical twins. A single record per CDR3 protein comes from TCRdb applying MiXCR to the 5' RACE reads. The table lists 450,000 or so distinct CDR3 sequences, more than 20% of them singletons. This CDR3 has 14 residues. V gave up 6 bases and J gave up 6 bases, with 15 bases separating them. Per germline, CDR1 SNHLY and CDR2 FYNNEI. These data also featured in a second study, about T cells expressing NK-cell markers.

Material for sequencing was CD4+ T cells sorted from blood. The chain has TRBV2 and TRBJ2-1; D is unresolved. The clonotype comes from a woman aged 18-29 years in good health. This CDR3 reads CASRVQPFGNEQFF. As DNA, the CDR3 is TGTGCCAGCAGAGTTCAACCCTTTGGCAATGAGCAGTTCTTC. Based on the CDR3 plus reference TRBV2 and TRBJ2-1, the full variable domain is EPEVTQTPSHQVTQMGQEVILRCVPISNHLYFYWYRQILGQKVEFLVSFYNNEISEKSEIFDDQFSVERPDGSNFTLKIRSTKLEDSAMYFCASRVQPFGNEQFFGPGTRLTVL.